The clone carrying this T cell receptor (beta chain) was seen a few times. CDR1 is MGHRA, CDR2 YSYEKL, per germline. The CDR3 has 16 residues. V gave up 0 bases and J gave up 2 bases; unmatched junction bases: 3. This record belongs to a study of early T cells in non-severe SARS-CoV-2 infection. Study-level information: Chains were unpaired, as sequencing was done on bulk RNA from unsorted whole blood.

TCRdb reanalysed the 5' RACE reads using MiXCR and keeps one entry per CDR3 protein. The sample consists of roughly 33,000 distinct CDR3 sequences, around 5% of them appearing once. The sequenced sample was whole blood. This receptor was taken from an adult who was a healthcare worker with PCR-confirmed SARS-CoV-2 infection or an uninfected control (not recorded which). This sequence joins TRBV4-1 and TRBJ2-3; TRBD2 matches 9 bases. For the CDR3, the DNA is TGCGCCAGCAGCCAAGAGCTAGCGGGGATCACAGATACGCAGTATTTT. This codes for CASSQELAGITDTQYF.